What follows are 32 T cell receptor beta chains derived from one specimen sequenced in a study of OX40 agonist ivuxolimab in advanced cancers. The receptor library was made with the immunoSEQ multiplex PCR assay. Entries here come from immuneACCESS through TCRdb and include only in-frame sequences with V and J called. Some clones fail to appear in such tables; in the studies checked, an unresolved V gene covers under half of the shortfall, and the cause of the remainder is unknown. In this sample the table shows approximately 45,000 clones, around four fifths of which occur a single time. More than 2% of the sample is held by the ten biggest clonotypes. The sample was CD4+ or CD8+ T cells sorted from blood, taken in a trial of the OX40 agonist ivuxolimab. Receptors originate from an adult with an advanced solid tumor such as melanoma, head and neck, liver or kidney cancer.

By its share, this clone is medium-sized. CDR3 amino acids: CASSETGARSNTGELFF. In DNA, the CDR3 is TGTGCCAGCAGTGAGACAGGGGCGAGATCGAACACCGGGGAGCTGTTTTTT. The chain has TRBV25-1 and TRBJ2-2, with TRBD1 identical over 8 bases. The CDR3 contains 17 residues. Germline CDR1 is MGHDK and CDR2 is SYGVNS. After removal of 3 bases from V and 0 bases from J, the junction contained 6 bases not matched to a gene. The complete variable domain, with remaining parts taken from reference TRBV25-1 and TRBJ2-2, reads EADIYQTPRYLVIGTGKKITLECSQTMGHDKMYWYQQDPGMELHLIHYSYGVNSTEKGDLSSESTVSRIRTEHFPLTLESARPSHTSQYLCASSETGARSNTGELFFGEGSRLTVL.

The rearrangement uses TRBV18 and TRBJ2-3, with D possibly being TRBD1 or TRBD2 (6 bases each). V lost 8 bases and J 2 bases, leaving 8 bases between the germline ends. Germline CDR1 and CDR2: KGHSH and LQKENI. The CDR3 spans 12 residues. The CDR3 region is CASRGLTDTQYF. The CDR3 nucleotides are TGTGCCAGCCGGGGGCTCACAGATACGCAGTATTTT.

This chain uses TRBV4-1 with TRBJ2-7, with a possible D match to TRBD2 (6 bases). V lost 5 bases to trimming and J lost 6 bases, with 14 bases between them. Germline CDR1 reads MGHRA; CDR2 reads YSYEKL. This CDR3 region has 13 residues. In DNA, the CDR3 is TGCGCCAGCAGCTTGAGGGAGGTTGGCGAGCAGTACTTC. It yields the protein CASSLREVGEQYF.

The CDR3, as DNA: TGTGCCAGCCTCACCGCACAGGGGTGGAACACCGGGGAGCTGTTTTTT. It yields the protein CASLTAQGWNTGELFF. The chain couples TRBV18 to TRBJ2-2; 7 nucleotides line up with TRBD1. The germline CDR1 and CDR2 sequences are KGHSH and LQKENI. CDR3 length equals 16 residues. The ends lost 8 bases at V and 1 base at J; junction bases unmatched: 10.

This clone was picked up a small number of times. The chain recombines TRBV30 with TRBJ1-5; 7 nucleotides line up with TRBD1. The CDR3 loop spans 13 amino acids. Germline V lookup: CDR1 GTSNPN, CDR2 SVGIG (reference sequence). V lost 5 bases, J lost 4 bases, and 5 bases stayed unmatched. CDR3 residues: CAWAGTVNQPQHF. Here the CDR3 DNA reads TGTGCCTGGGCCGGGACAGTAAATCAGCCCCAGCATTTT.

This rearrangement joins TRBV10-3 to TRBJ2-2, with 8 bases identical to TRBD1. J lost 2 bases, V lost 6 bases, and 5 bases had no gene match. Looked up from germline, CDR1 is ENHRY and CDR2 is SYGVKD. The CDR3 runs 15 residues. The CDR3 sequence is CAISLQGGNTGELFF. CDR3 nucleotides: TGTGCCATCAGCCTACAGGGGGGAAACACCGGGGAGCTGTTTTTT.

This clone has a handful of counts. V is TRBV4-1 and J is TRBJ2-7; D is perhaps TRBD1 (6 bases). This CDR3 spans 16 amino acids. V lost 0 bases and J lost 2, with 14 bases in between. Per germline, CDR1 MGHRA and CDR2 YSYEKL. The CDR3 nucleotides are TGCGCCAGCAGCCAAGATTGGGCAGGGGCCCCCTACGAGCAGTACTTC. Amino acids: CASSQDWAGAPYEQYF.

The chain's CDR3 is CASGTSGSTDTQYF. For the CDR3, the DNA is TGTGCCAGCGGGACTAGCGGGAGCACAGATACGCAGTATTTT. The J gene is TRBJ2-3, the V gene TRBV6-5; TRBD2 matches 12 bases. This CDR3 comprises 14 residues. J gave up 0 bases and V 8 bases, and 0 bases lay outside the gene matches. CDR1 and CDR2 (germline): MNHEY, SVGAGI.

The chain couples TRBV6-1 to TRBJ1-3; no clear D gene. Germline V gene lookup returns CDR1 MNHNS and CDR2 SASEGT. This CDR3 contains 13 residues. V dropped 1 base and J dropped 6 bases, with 7 bases sitting between them. The CDR3 DNA follows: TGTGCCAGCAGTGAAGGTATCCAAAACACCATATATTTT. Translating it yields CASSEGIQNTIYF.

The chain carries TRBV28 and TRBJ1-3; a possible D gene is TRBD1 (5 bases). This CDR3 is built from 16 residues. CDR1 is MDHEN, CDR2 SYDVKM, per germline. Trimming cost V 4 bases and J 0 bases, with 13 bases left between them. The CDR3 is CASSSGTVSSGNTIYF. CDR3 DNA sequence: TGTGCCAGCAGTTCGGGGACGGTGAGCTCTGGAAACACCATATATTTT.

V is TRBV30 and J is TRBJ2-3; no definite D call. From germline, CDR1 is GTSNPN and CDR2 SVGIG (reference sequence). The length of the CDR3 is 14 residues. V was cut by 2 bases and J by 4 bases, with 13 bases left in between. The DNA of the CDR3 is TGTGCCTGGAGTCCCCTAGTTTGGGCAGATACGCAGTATTTT. Residues: CAWSPLVWADTQYF.

The chain combines TRBV10-1 with TRBJ2-5; TRBD1 matches at 7 bases. Germline V CDR1 and CDR2: WNHNN, SYGVQD (reference sequence). Trimming at V came to 6 bases and at J to 2 bases, leaving 6 bases not matched to a gene. The CDR3 sequence is 14 residues long. The CDR3 sequence is CASSRDSTQETQYF. The CDR3, as DNA: TGCGCCAGCAGCCGGGACAGTACTCAAGAGACCCAGTACTTC.

The chain joins TRBV2 to TRBJ2-1; 10 bases map to TRBD2. Per germline, CDR1 SNHLY and CDR2 FYNNEI. This CDR3 spans 13 amino acids. Trimming cost V 8 bases and J 9 bases; bases outside gene matches: 7. The CDR3 coding sequence is TGTGCCAGCTCCCTAGCGGGGGAGGTTGAGCAGTTCTTC. Translating gives CASSLAGEVEQFF.

CDR3 residues: CARSLGVKDYEQYF. The CDR3 region has the DNA TGTGCCAGAAGCCTAGGGGTGAAGGACTACGAGCAGTACTTC. The chain uses TRBV7-5 and TRBJ2-7. TRBV7-5 is described as a pseudogene. There are 14 residues in the CDR3.

This sequence joins TRBV9 and TRBJ2-1, with 8 nucleotides matching TRBD1. Germline V CDR1 and CDR2: SGDLS, YYNGEE. Germline trimming cut 0 bases from V and 7 bases from J; bases unmatched to any gene: 6. CDR3 size: 15 residues. The CDR3 DNA is TGTGCCAGCAGCGTAGTTGGGCAGGGGGCTAATGAGCAGTTCTTC. Its translation: CASSVVGQGANEQFF.

The chain is built from TRBV7-6 and TRBJ1-6; D not certain. The CDR3 totals 13 residues. V was trimmed by 5 bases and J by 8 bases, leaving 10 bases between them. Germline-derived CDR1 and CDR2 are SGHVS and FNYEAQ. The CDR3 protein is CASSPNRYSPLHF. CDR3 bases: TGTGCCAGCAGCCCAAATCGTTATTCACCCCTCCACTTT.

The genes are TRBV4-1 and TRBJ2-7; possible D gene TRBD2, 5 bases. The CDR3 runs 16 residues. Germline V gene lookup returns CDR1 MGHRA and CDR2 YSYEKL. V dropped 2 bases and J dropped 1 base, with 15 bases sitting between them. CDR3 sequence reads: CASSQQTSGSSYEQYF. The CDR3 region has the DNA TGCGCCAGCAGCCAACAAACTAGTGGAAGTTCCTACGAGCAGTACTTC.

The CDR3 reads CASSFGGAREKLFF. In DNA, the CDR3 is TGTGCCAGCAGTTTCGGGGGGGCGAGGGAAAAACTGTTTTTT. This sequence joins TRBV27 and TRBJ1-4; a possible D gene is TRBD1 (6 bases). Deletions cut 3 bases from V and 8 bases from J, with 13 bases between. From germline, CDR1 is MNHEY and CDR2 SMNVEV (reference sequence). The CDR3 has 14 residues.

The rearrangement links TRBV28 to TRBJ2-3; D remains unclear. Trimming took off 3 bases at V and 4 bases at J, with 17 bases between the two ends. Per the germline V gene, CDR1 is MDHEN and CDR2 is SYDVKM. The CDR3 contains 16 residues. The CDR3 DNA follows: TGTGCCAGCAGTTTGCCGCCGGGCCCGAAGGCAGATACGCAGTATTTT. Translating it yields CASSLPPGPKADTQYF.

The CDR3 DNA reads as TGTGCCAGTAGTGGGTTAGCCTCGTTCGATGAGCAGTTCTTC. This codes for CASSGLASFDEQFF. The J gene is TRBJ2-1, the V gene TRBV19, with D unclear. There are 14 residues in the CDR3. The V and J ends lost 5 bases and 8 bases respectively, with 16 bases between them. Germline loops: CDR1 LNHDA, CDR2 SQIVND (reference sequence). Full variable domain (outside the CDR3, taken from reference TRBV19 and TRBJ2-1): DGGITQSPKYLFRKEGQNVTLSCEQNLNHDAMYWYRQDPGQGLRLIYYSQIVNDFQKGDIAEGYSVSREKKESFPLTVTSAQKNPTAFYLCASSGLASFDEQFFGPGTRLTVL.

The chain combines TRBV6-6 with TRBJ1-3; 7 nucleotides match TRBD1. Per the germline V gene, CDR1 is MNHNY and CDR2 is SVGAGI (reference sequence). The CDR3 sequence is 16 residues long. The V gene end was trimmed by 2 bases and the J gene end by 0 bases; junction bases not matched to a gene: 4. The CDR3 region has the DNA TGTGCCAGCAGTTACGAGGGGGCTTACTCTGGAAACACCATATATTTT. Amino acid sequence: CASSYEGAYSGNTIYF.

This clone was recorded only once. The CDR3: CASKTPGTPGAGELFF. The DNA of the CDR3 is TGTGCCAGCAAAACCCCCGGGACCCCGGGGGCCGGGGAGCTGTTTTTT. V and J are TRBV27 and TRBJ2-2, with D perhaps TRBD2 (6 bases). This CDR3 spans 16 amino acids. V lost 7 bases and J 6 bases, leaving 21 bases between the germline ends. Germline lookup yields CDR1 MNHEY and CDR2 SMNVEV (reference sequence).

The rearrangement joins TRBV30 to TRBJ1-5; weak D call: TRBD1 (5 bases). Germline CDR1 reads GTSNPN; CDR2 reads SVGIG (reference sequence). There are 15 residues in the CDR3. Trimming left V 0 bases short and J 0 bases short, with 9 bases between. The CDR3: CAWSVGDYSNQPQHF. As DNA, the CDR3 is TGTGCCTGGAGTGTAGGGGATTATAGCAATCAGCCCCAGCATTTT.

V usage is TRBV29-1 and J usage is TRBJ2-2; 13 bases are shared with TRBD2. CDR3 length: 15 residues. J gave up 6 bases and V 5 bases, and 6 bases lay outside the gene matches. Germline V gene data show CDR1 as SQVTM and CDR2 as ANQGSEA. CDR3 region: CSVLGLAGEPGELFF. The DNA for the CDR3 is TGCAGCGTTCTCGGACTAGCGGGAGAGCCCGGGGAGCTGTTTTTT.

The V call is TRBV19, the J call TRBJ1-4; D gene unclear. The CDR3 contains 15 residues. V lost 5 bases and J lost 4, with 14 bases in between. Germline CDR1 LNHDA, CDR2 SQIVND (reference sequence). CDR3 sequence reads: CASSGSPSFNEKLFF. CDR3 bases: TGTGCCAGTAGTGGCTCTCCATCCTTTAATGAAAAACTGTTTTTT.

The rearrangement links TRBV25-1 to TRBJ1-4, with 12 bases matching TRBD1. J was trimmed by 2 bases and V by 4 bases; bases with no gene match: 2. The CDR3 runs to 16 residues. CDR1 is MGHDK, CDR2 SYGVNS, per germline. CDR3: CASSGDRGHTNEKLFF. The CDR3 DNA is TGTGCCAGCAGTGGGGACAGGGGGCACACTAATGAAAAACTGTTTTTT. The variable domain in full, with the rest retrieved from reference TRBV25-1 and TRBJ1-4, is EADIYQTPRYLVIGTGKKITLECSQTMGHDKMYWYQQDPGMELHLIHYSYGVNSTEKGDLSSESTVSRIRTEHFPLTLESARPSHTSQYLCASSGDRGHTNEKLFFGSGTQLSVL.

As DNA, the CDR3 is TGTGCCAGCTCACCAACAGGGGGGGCCTACGAGCAGTACTTC. This translates into CASSPTGGAYEQYF. This sequence joins TRBV18 and TRBJ2-7; weak D call: TRBD1 (8 bases). V gave up 2 bases and J gave up 2 bases, with 10 bases separating them. Per the germline V gene, CDR1 is KGHSH and CDR2 is LQKENI. CDR3 length: 14 residues. Looking up the rest from reference TRBV18 and TRBJ2-7 gives the full variable domain: NAGVMQNPRHLVRRRGQEARLRCSPMKGHSHVYWYRQLPEEGLKFMVYLQKENIIDESGMPKERFSAEFPKEGPSILRIQQVVRGDSAAYFCASSPTGGAYEQYFGPGTRLTVT.

The V and J genes are TRBV19 and TRBJ2-4; D gene ambiguous. CDR3 length equals 17 residues. CDR1 is LNHDA and CDR2 is SQIVND in the germline V gene (reference sequence). V shed 0 bases and J shed 0 bases, with 12 bases lying between them. The CDR3 DNA reads as TGTGCCAGTAGTATAGATCTTGGGCAGCTAGCCAAAAACATTCAGTACTTC. Amino acid sequence: CASSIDLGQLAKNIQYF.

The chain employs TRBV5-1 and TRBJ2-2; D is unresolved. Trimming took 5 bases from V and 4 from J, leaving 9 bases between them. The CDR3 loop spans 13 amino acids. Germline CDR1 and CDR2: SGHRS and YFSETQ. The CDR3 DNA reads TGCGCCAGCAGAGAGACGGTCACCGGGGAGCTGTTTTTT. This translates into CASRETVTGELFF.

The chain joins TRBV7-8 to TRBJ1-5; 7 bases align to TRBD1. The CDR3 extends over 17 amino acids. Trimming removed 2 bases from V and 4 bases from J; junction bases left unmatched: 11. In germline, CDR1 is SGHVS, CDR2 FQNEAQ. Here the CDR3 DNA reads TGTGCCAGCAGCTTATTTGGTTTAGGGGGCAGGAATCAGCCCCAGCATTTT. Its translation: CASSLFGLGGRNQPQHF.

V and J are TRBV5-4 and TRBJ2-7; 11 positions match TRBD1. Germline CDR1 is SGHNT and CDR2 is YYREEE (reference sequence). This CDR3 has 15 amino acids. V was pared by 2 bases and J by 4 bases, with 5 bases of the junction left unmatched. For the CDR3, the DNA is TGTGCCAGCAGCTTTTCCGGGACAGGGGGTTACGAGCAGTACTTC. The encoded protein is CASSFSGTGGYEQYF.

The V and J genes are TRBV20-1 and TRBJ1-5; no clear D gene. The germline gives CDR1 DFQATT, CDR2 SNEGSKA (reference sequence). V was clipped by 0 bases and J by 15 bases, with 12 bases between them. This CDR3 comprises 11 residues. The CDR3, as DNA: TGCAGTGCTAGAGACGCAGGAACAGCGCATTTT. It is translated as CSARDAGTAHF.